The 12 T cell receptor beta chains below were found in one sample sequenced in a study of blood T cell repertoires in COVID-19. Here immunoSEQ multiplex PCR was the method, and the copy in TCRdb shows in-frame clones only, minus some. The sample shows roughly 68,000 clones, roughly 80% of them seen only once. Sequenced input: peripheral blood. Receptors originate from a man in his 60s with COVID-19, enrolled during active disease.

The gene calls are TRBV9 and TRBJ2-3; the match to TRBD2 covers 7 bases. The CDR3 length is 12 residues. After removal of 5 bases from V and 4 bases from J, the junction contained 1 base not matched to a gene. Germline loops: CDR1 SGDLS, CDR2 YYNGEE. The chain's CDR3 is CASSLAADTQYF. CDR3 bases: TGTGCCAGCAGTCTAGCGGCAGATACGCAGTATTTT. The full variable domain, with the rest looked up from reference TRBV9 and TRBJ2-3, is DSGVTQTPKHLITATGQRVTLRCSPRSGDLSVYWYQQSLDQGLQFLIQYYNGEERAKGNILERFSAQQFPDLHSELNLSSLELGDSALYFCASSLAADTQYFGPGTRLTVL.

The chain employs TRBV30 and TRBJ1-2, with 8 bases matching TRBD1. Germline V lookup: CDR1 GTSNPN, CDR2 SVGIG (reference sequence). The V gene end was trimmed by 6 bases and the J gene end by 4 bases; junction bases not matched to a gene: 10. The CDR3 length is 14 residues. The CDR3 nucleotides are TGTGCCTGCAAGCCGATGACAGGGGCCTATGGCTACACCTTC. Amino acids: CACKPMTGAYGYTF.

This clone was observed once. V is TRBV3-1 (or the pseudogene TRBV3-2) and J is TRBJ2-1, with a possible D match to TRBD2 (6 bases). This CDR3 is built from 16 residues. Between the trimmed V and J ends, which lost 5 bases and 10 bases, there was a span of 24 bases. Germline CDR1 is LGHDT and CDR2 is YNNKEL (reference sequence). The CDR3, as DNA: TGTGCCAGCAGCGATAGGGACTCCGCGGGGTCTAGGGAGCAGTTCTTC. Translating it yields CASSDRDSAGSREQFF.

The chain employs TRBV5-1 and TRBJ2-3; 11 bases match TRBD2. The CDR3 sequence is 19 residues long. CDR1 and CDR2 (germline): SGHRS, YFSETQ. Trimming removed 1 base from V and 0 bases from J; junction bases left unmatched: 10. The CDR3 sequence is CASSLSISGRGTSTDTQYF. CDR3 bases: TGCGCCAGCAGCTTGTCTATTAGCGGGAGGGGGACAAGCACAGATACGCAGTATTTT.

The V and J genes are TRBV6-5 and TRBJ1-5; tentatively, D is TRBD1 (6 bases). The CDR3 sequence is 14 residues long. Germline CDR1 and CDR2: MNHEY and SVGAGI. V lost 4 bases and J lost 5, with 12 bases in between. This chain's CDR3 is CASSSLGGYQPQHF. The CDR3 DNA follows: TGTGCCAGCAGTTCCTTAGGGGGATATCAGCCCCAGCATTTT.

This clone has just a few counts. The CDR3 DNA reads TGTGCCAGCAGCGTATCAGGGGGCATGGAGACCCAGTACTTC. Translated, it gives CASSVSGGMETQYF. The rearrangement links TRBV9 to TRBJ2-5, with 8 bases fitting TRBD1. V trimming: 1 base; J trimming: 5 bases; junction bases outside the gene matches: 4. CDR3 length equals 14 residues. Germline-derived CDR1 and CDR2 are SGDLS and YYNGEE. Complete variable domain (other parts from reference TRBV9 and TRBJ2-5): DSGVTQTPKHLITATGQRVTLRCSPRSGDLSVYWYQQSLDQGLQFLIQYYNGEERAKGNILERFSAQQFPDLHSELNLSSLELGDSALYFCASSVSGGMETQYFGPGTRLLVL.

The rearrangement uses TRBV19 and TRBJ2-3; D call uncertain. Germline loops: CDR1 LNHDA, CDR2 SQIVND (reference sequence). The V and J ends lost 7 bases and 2 bases respectively, with 13 bases between them. This CDR3 region has 14 residues. CDR3 in DNA: TGTGCCAGTACTCCAGGATCCCCCACAGATACGCAGTATTTT. It translates to CASTPGSPTDTQYF. Together with reference TRBV19 and TRBJ2-3, the CDR3 gives the full variable domain: DGGITQSPKYLFRKEGQNVTLSCEQNLNHDAMYWYRQDPGQGLRLIYYSQIVNDFQKGDIAEGYSVSREKKESFPLTVTSAQKNPTAFYLCASTPGSPTDTQYFGPGTRLTVL.

The rearrangement links TRBV5-1 to TRBJ1-2; no definite D call. The germline V gene encodes CDR1 SGHRS and CDR2 YFSETQ. The CDR3 sequence is 12 residues long. Trimming left V 4 bases short and J 8 bases short, with 12 bases between. In DNA form, the CDR3 reads TGCGCCAGCAGCCTCGACCTGGAGGGCTACACCTTC. It specifies CASSLDLEGYTF.

V and J are TRBV4-2 and TRBJ2-2, with D tentatively TRBD2 (5 bases). This CDR3 spans 16 amino acids. Per germline, CDR1 LGHNA and CDR2 YNFKEQ. V was trimmed by 0 bases and J by 6 bases, leaving 14 bases between them. The CDR3 is CASSQDSSGLAGELFF. CDR3 nucleotide sequence: TGTGCCAGCAGCCAAGACTCCAGCGGCCTCGCCGGGGAGCTGTTTTTT.

The V and J genes are TRBV11-2 and TRBJ2-2; D gene unclear. This CDR3 is built from 16 residues. CDR1 and CDR2 (germline): SGHAT, FQNNGV. Deletions cut 4 bases from V and 1 base from J, with 13 bases between. The CDR3: CASSSIRQKNTGELFF. CDR3 in DNA: TGTGCCAGCAGCTCCATCCGACAAAAGAACACCGGGGAGCTGTTTTTT.

J is TRBJ2-1 and V is TRBV7-7; weak D call: TRBD2 (6 bases). This CDR3 region has 13 residues. Germline loops: CDR1 SSHAT, CDR2 FNYEAQ (reference sequence). The V end lost 4 bases, the J end lost 9 bases, and 13 bases lay between the germline ends. CDR3 DNA sequence: TGTGCCAGCAGCTCCAACCTCGGGGGTGAGCAGTTCTTC. Amino acid sequence: CASSSNLGGEQFF.

There are a few counts of this clone. The CDR3 loop reads CASSFSRVPYEQYF. Here the CDR3 DNA reads TGTGCCAGCAGCTTTTCGCGGGTCCCCTACGAGCAGTACTTC. V gene TRBV7-9 combines with J gene TRBJ2-7; D may be TRBD2 (5 bases). Germline V gene lookup returns CDR1 SEHNR and CDR2 FQNEAQ (reference sequence). This CDR3 is 14 amino acids long. V was pared by 3 bases and J by 2 bases, with 11 bases between.